Below are 30 T cell receptor beta chains sequenced from a single sample in a study of response to subunit inactivated influenza vaccine. One entry per CDR3 protein, called by TCRdb with MiXCR from the RT-PCR reads. Of about 240,000 distinct CDR3 sequences in the sample, less than 15% were seen once. The source material was non-naive T cells sorted from PBMCs, sampled around two weeks before vaccination. All receptors come from a man aged 50-59 years who received an inactivated influenza vaccine.

This clonotype turned up a few times. One end of the junction is discordant with germline, which a read error may explain. This rearrangement joins TRBV28 to TRBJ1-2, with 10 bases matching TRBD1. This CDR3 is 14 amino acids long. Germline-derived CDR1 and CDR2 are MDHEN and SYDVKM. The CDR3 loop is CASGLWTGGYGYTF. Written as DNA, the CDR3 is TGTGCCAGCGGTTTATGGACAGGGGGCTATGGCTACACCTTC.

V gene TRBV6-2 or TRBV6-3 combines with J gene TRBJ2-3; 11 bases map to TRBD1. Germline CDR1 and CDR2: MNHEY and SVGEGT. CDR3 size: 15 residues. V trimming: 7 bases; J trimming: 2 bases; junction bases outside the gene matches: 5. The CDR3 protein is CASTSDRGPTDTQYF. CDR3 nucleotides: TGTGCCAGCACCTCGGACAGGGGGCCCACAGATACGCAGTATTTT.

This clonotype has more than one count but fewer than ten. One end of the junction fails to match germline, which may point to a read error. V and J are TRBV20-1 and TRBJ1-1; a weak D match, TRBD1 (5 bases). There are 14 residues in the CDR3. Looked up from germline, CDR1 is DFQATT and CDR2 is SNEGSKA (reference sequence). In nucleotides, the CDR3 is TGCAGTGCAAGAGGGAGACAGAAGAACACTGAAGCTTTCTTT. Amino acid sequence: CSARGRQKNTEAFF.

The chain is built from TRBV7-9 and TRBJ2-5; 9 bases are shared with TRBD2. V was clipped by 8 bases and J by 2 bases; unmatched bases: 9. The CDR3 is 15 amino acids. Germline V CDR1 and CDR2: SEHNR, FQNEAQ (reference sequence). The CDR3 DNA reads as TGTGCCAGCGCGTTTCAGGCGGGAGGGCAAGAGACCCAGTACTTC. It yields the protein CASAFQAGGQETQYF.

The genes are TRBV2 and TRBJ1-5, with unresolved D. With 7 bases removed from V and 0 bases from J, the gap between germline ends came to 7 bases. This CDR3 region has 13 residues. Germline V gene sequence: CDR1 SNHLY, CDR2 FYNNEI. The chain's CDR3 is CASNYGSNQPQHF. DNA of the CDR3: TGTGCCAGCAATTACGGTAGCAATCAGCCCCAGCATTTT. Full variable domain (missing parts from reference TRBV2 and TRBJ1-5): EPEVTQTPSHQVTQMGQEVILRCVPISNHLYFYWYRQILGQKVEFLVSFYNNEISEKSEIFDDQFSVERPDGSNFTLKIRSTKLEDSAMYFCASNYGSNQPQHFGDGTRLSIL.

This clonotype was detected only a few times. This chain joins TRBV19 and TRBJ1-1, with 8 bases aligning to TRBD1. The germline V gene encodes CDR1 LNHDA and CDR2 SQIVND (reference sequence). V lost 6 bases to trimming and J lost 0 bases; unmatched junction nucleotides: 3. CDR3 size: 14 residues. CDR3 residues: CASRLRGLNTEAFF. Here the CDR3 DNA reads TGTGCCAGTAGGCTCAGGGGGCTGAACACTGAAGCTTTCTTT.

This clonotype has ten or more counts. This rearrangement joins TRBV12-3 or TRBV12-4 to TRBJ2-2, with D possibly TRBD1 on 6 matching bases. The CDR3 spans 13 residues. V was clipped by 3 bases and J by 7 bases, with 9 bases between them. This CDR3 reads CASSLGAGGELFF. Written as DNA, the CDR3 is TGTGCCAGCAGTTTGGGGGCCGGCGGGGAGCTGTTTTTT.

The table lists this clonotype with a few counts. The chain employs TRBV3-1 and TRBJ1-5; TRBD1 matches 9 bases. The CDR3 runs 13 residues. V gave up 9 bases and J gave up 6 bases; unmatched junction bases: 6. The germline gives CDR1 LGHDT, CDR2 YNNKEL (reference sequence). CDR3 nucleotides: TGTGCCAGTTCACAGGGGGCAACTCAGCCCCAGCATTTT. This sequence encodes CASSQGATQPQHF.

This clonotype was picked up many times. J is TRBJ2-2 and V is TRBV10-3, with D perhaps TRBD1 or TRBD2 (6 bases each). V gave up 8 bases and J gave up 3 bases, with 13 bases separating them. CDR1 and CDR2 (germline): ENHRY, SYGVKD. This CDR3 has 14 residues. The CDR3 loop reads CAISGARDTGELFF. In DNA, the CDR3 is TGTGCCATCTCGGGGGCAAGGGACACCGGGGAGCTGTTTTTT.

Regarding this clonotype: At one end the junction does not follow the germline gene, possibly because of a read error. V and J are TRBV5-5 and TRBJ2-7; TRBD2 agrees at 8 bases. Germline assignment: CDR1 SGHKS and CDR2 YYEKEE (reference sequence). This CDR3 region has 16 residues. CDR3 amino acids: CVSSRGGSVKSYEQYF. The CDR3, as DNA: TGTGTCAGCAGCCGGGGGGGTAGCGTAAAATCCTACGAGCAGTACTTC.

This clonotype has only a few counts. The chain carries TRBV4-1 and TRBJ2-5; tentatively, D is TRBD1 (5 bases). Between the trimmed V and J ends, which lost 0 bases and 2 bases, there was a span of 13 bases. This CDR3 is built from 16 residues. CDR1 is MGHRA and CDR2 is YSYEKL in the germline V gene. The CDR3 is CASSQDRGYPQETQYF. In DNA, the CDR3 is TGCGCCAGCAGCCAAGATAGGGGATACCCTCAAGAGACCCAGTACTTC.

This clonotype appeared a few times. This chain connects TRBV7-2 to TRBJ1-5, with D tentatively TRBD1 (6 bases). The CDR3 is made up of 13 amino acids. The germline gives CDR1 SGHTA, CDR2 FQGNSA. Trimming left V 4 bases short and J 5 bases short, with 9 bases between. The CDR3 here is CASSSYRDQPQHF. The DNA of the CDR3 is TGTGCCAGCAGCTCATACAGGGATCAGCCCCAGCATTTT.

The chain links TRBV28 to TRBJ1-6; 10 bases are a match to TRBD1. Per germline, CDR1 MDHEN and CDR2 SYDVKM. This CDR3 is 16 amino acids long. Unmatched junction bases numbered 10, after V lost 7 bases and J lost 7 bases. The CDR3 DNA reads as TGTGCCAGCACTCCTATGGGGGGACAGGGGAATTCACCCCTCCACTTT. It translates to CASTPMGGQGNSPLHF.

V usage is TRBV28 and J usage is TRBJ2-7; tentative D call: TRBD2 (5 bases). CDR1 and CDR2 (germline): MDHEN, SYDVKM. The CDR3 consists of 15 residues. V was cut by 4 bases and J by 7 bases, with 20 bases left in between. The CDR3 loop is CASSSQLVYYEEQYF. CDR3 nucleotides: TGTGCCAGCAGTTCCCAACTAGTTTACTACGAAGAGCAGTACTTC.

The chain joins TRBV7-8 to TRBJ2-2, with D perhaps matching TRBD1 (5 bases). The CDR3 sequence is 14 residues long. Looked up from germline, CDR1 is SGHVS and CDR2 is FQNEAQ. Trimming shortened V by 10 bases and J by 7 bases, and 19 bases separated the two germline ends. The chain's CDR3 is CAMGPRTISGELFF. The CDR3 nucleotides read TGTGCCATGGGCCCGCGGACAATCAGCGGGGAGCTGTTTTTT.

This clonotype was counted a few times. The V call is TRBV10-1, the J call TRBJ2-7, with no clear D. Germline V gene lookup returns CDR1 WNHNN and CDR2 SYGVQD (reference sequence). Deletions cut 0 bases from V and 8 bases from J, with 17 bases between. The CDR3 is 15 amino acids. Here the CDR3 reads CASSESRRTSEKQYF. CDR3 in DNA: TGCGCCAGCAGTGAGTCGAGACGGACGAGCGAAAAGCAGTACTTC.

In its sample, this clonotype was seen a few times. The chain combines TRBV6-4 with TRBJ2-1; D possibly corresponds to TRBD1 (6 bases). Germline V gene data show CDR1 as MRHNA and CDR2 as SNTAGT. The CDR3 covers 15 residues. V lost 6 bases to trimming and J lost 7 bases, with 19 bases between them. The CDR3 is CASSEKDSPWNEQFF. CDR3 DNA: TGTGCCAGCAGCGAGAAGGACAGTCCATGGAATGAGCAGTTCTTC.

This rearrangement joins TRBV12-3 or TRBV12-4 to TRBJ1-1; 9 bases fit TRBD1. The CDR3 length is 15 residues. V shed 5 bases and J 4 bases; nucleotides not matched to a gene: 8. Here the CDR3 DNA reads TGTGCCAGCAGTCCGACAGGGGGAAGGGCCACTGAAGCTTTCTTT. Translation: CASSPTGGRATEAFF.

The chain employs TRBV5-5 and TRBJ2-3; D is ambiguous. Trimming pared 0 bases from V and 4 bases from J, leaving 15 bases between. CDR1 is SGHKS and CDR2 is YYEKEE in the germline V gene (reference sequence). The CDR3 length is 16 residues. CDR3 protein: CASSLALGNYADTQYF. The CDR3 DNA follows: TGTGCCAGCAGCTTGGCTCTGGGGAATTATGCAGATACGCAGTATTTT.

This clonotype was observed a few times. The V call is TRBV20-1, the J call TRBJ2-7; D may be TRBD2 (6 bases). V dropped 3 bases and J dropped 0 bases, with 12 bases sitting between them. Germline V gene lookup returns CDR1 DFQATT and CDR2 SNEGSKA (reference sequence). The CDR3 is 14 amino acids. The CDR3 coding sequence is TGCAGTGCTAGCCCCCGGGGGAGCTCCTACGAGCAGTACTTC. Amino acids: CSASPRGSSYEQYF.

The genes are TRBV7-2 and TRBJ2-3; maybe TRBD2 (5 bases). This CDR3 has 13 amino acids. V lost 1 base and J lost 6, with 8 bases in between. Germline V gene lookup returns CDR1 SGHTA and CDR2 FQGNSA. The CDR3 DNA sequence: TGTGCCAGCAGCTTAGGAGCGGAGGATACGCAGTATTTT. It codes for CASSLGAEDTQYF.

This rearrangement joins TRBV5-1 to TRBJ2-5; 8 bases map to TRBD2. The junction had 12 bases not matched to a gene; V was cut back by 0 bases and J by 5 bases. This CDR3 region has 17 residues. The germline V gene has CDR1 SGHRS and CDR2 YFSETQ. In DNA, the CDR3 is TGCGCCAGCAGCTTGGCCAGCGGGGGCCCCAACGGGGAGACCCAGTACTTC. It is translated as CASSLASGGPNGETQYF.

This chain connects TRBV12-3 or TRBV12-4 to TRBJ2-7; 10 positions match TRBD1. J gave up 3 bases and V 6 bases, and 8 bases lay outside the gene matches. The CDR3 has 15 residues. CDR3 residues: CASRVATGGDYEQYF. In DNA, the CDR3 is TGTGCCAGCAGAGTCGCGACAGGGGGCGACTACGAGCAGTACTTC.

This chain joins TRBV29-1 and TRBJ2-3; 13 bases map to TRBD2. From germline, CDR1 is SQVTM and CDR2 ANQGSEA. The V and J ends lost 3 bases and 1 base, in that order; junction bases with no gene match: 1. The CDR3 loop spans 15 amino acids. For the CDR3, the DNA is TGCAGCGTTGACGGACTAGCGGGAGGCACAGATACGCAGTATTTT. It translates to CSVDGLAGGTDTQYF.

This clonotype came up a few times. The rearrangement uses TRBV28 and TRBJ2-5, with 8 bases that match TRBD2. The germline V gene has CDR1 MDHEN and CDR2 SYDVKM. V was pared by 5 bases and J by 5 bases, with 10 bases of the junction left unmatched. There are 15 residues in the CDR3. CDR3 DNA: TGTGCCAGCAGTCCCTCGGGGGGGGCGAGGGAGACCCAGTACTTC. Protein sequence: CASSPSGGARETQYF.

The chain employs TRBV5-5 and TRBJ2-7, with TRBD1 identical over 12 bases. Trimming at V came to 4 bases and at J to 2 bases, leaving 1 base not matched to a gene. The germline CDR1 and CDR2 sequences are SGHKS and YYEKEE (reference sequence). The CDR3 runs 14 residues. CDR3 protein: CASSGTGGAYEQYF. The CDR3 bases are TGTGCCAGCAGCGGGACAGGGGGCGCCTACGAGCAGTACTTC. Using reference TRBV5-5 and TRBJ2-7 for the parts outside the CDR3, the full variable domain is DAGVTQSPTHLIKTRGQQVTLRCSPISGHKSVSWYQQVLGQGPQFIFQYYEKEERGRGNFPDRFSARQFPNYSSELNVNALLLGDSALYLCASSGTGGAYEQYFGPGTRLTVT.

A few counts support this clonotype. The CDR3 sequence is CASRPGQGREKLFF. The CDR3, as DNA: TGCGCCAGCAGACCAGGACAGGGAAGGGAAAAACTGTTTTTT. This chain uses TRBV5-1 with TRBJ1-4; 8 bases fit TRBD1. The CDR3 is 14 residues long. Germline CDR1 and CDR2: SGHRS and YFSETQ. V gave up 5 bases and J gave up 8 bases; unmatched junction bases: 8.

This clonotype occurred a few times. This rearrangement joins TRBV6-1 to TRBJ2-1, with 12 nucleotides matching TRBD2. The CDR3 sequence is 14 residues long. V shed 7 bases, J shed 4 bases, and the junction held 2 bases outside the gene matches. Per germline, CDR1 MNHNS and CDR2 SASEGT. The CDR3 here is CASTGTSGYNEQFF. DNA for the CDR3: TGTGCCAGCACCGGGACTAGCGGGTACAATGAGCAGTTCTTC.

The V gene is TRBV20-1, the J gene TRBJ1-3; D gene unclear. The CDR3 contains 15 residues. Germline V lookup: CDR1 DFQATT, CDR2 SNEGSKA (reference sequence). Trimming took off 0 bases at V and 2 bases at J, with 11 bases between the two ends. The CDR3 DNA reads TGCAGTGCTAGAGATCTGGTCAGCACTGGAAACACCATATATTTT. Translating it yields CSARDLVSTGNTIYF.

This clonotype was recorded many times. The chain recombines TRBV7-8 with TRBJ2-2; 10 nucleotides match TRBD1. The junction had 10 bases not matched to a gene; V was cut back by 5 bases and J by 4 bases. Germline CDR1 is SGHVS and CDR2 is FQNEAQ. This CDR3 contains 17 residues. Here the CDR3 DNA reads TGTGCCAGCAGCCCAACGGGACAGGGGTGGGCCACCGGGGAGCTGTTTTTT. Protein sequence: CASSPTGQGWATGELFF. Full variable domain (outside the CDR3, taken from reference TRBV7-8 and TRBJ2-2): GAGVSQSPRYKVAKRGQDVALRCDPISGHVSLFWYQQALGQGPEFLTYFQNEAQLDKSGLPSDRFFAERPEGSVSTLKIQRTQQEDSAVYLCASSPTGQGWATGELFFGEGSRLTVL.